This is a list of T cell receptor beta chains from one sample in a study of OX40 agonist ivuxolimab in advanced cancers. The method was immunoSEQ multiplex PCR; TCRdb's version includes in-frame clones alone and lacks a portion of them. The table records tens of thousands of clones, roughly 90% of them present only once. The material was CD4+ or CD8+ T cells sorted from blood, obtained in a trial of the OX40 agonist ivuxolimab. The receptors stem from an adult with an advanced solid tumor such as melanoma, head and neck, liver or kidney cancer. Each CDR3 is given without its conserved first and last residue. D genes are given only for firm matches.

V gene,D gene,J gene,CDR3 protein
TRBV9,-,TRBJ2-7,ASSATSGSSYEQY
TRBV30,-,TRBJ1-2,AWGTPTGYGYT
TRBV2,TRBD2,TRBJ2-7,ASSDRLADPNRDYEQY
TRBV11-2,TRBD2,TRBJ2-2,ASINSGLAGFANTGELF
TRBV5-8,TRBD2,TRBJ2-3,ASSLELALAGGGTDTQY
TRBV11-2,TRBD1,TRBJ1-4,ASRQLRTGGADEKLF
TRBV11-1,-,TRBJ2-3,ASTPNFGGEGKLTDTQY
TRBV6-6,-,TRBJ1-6,ASSTRGEGMNSPLH
TRBV25-1,-,TRBJ2-7,ASIGRDSYEQY
TRBV14,-,TRBJ2-1,ASSRGFGEQF
TRBV27,TRBD2,TRBJ2-1,ASSFGGGNEQF
TRBV6-5,-,TRBJ2-1,ASTEGGSPRNEQF
TRBV7-9,TRBD2,TRBJ2-1,ASSNPTSGSNEQF
TRBV5-1,TRBD2,TRBJ2-7,ASSLVVAGDEQY
TRBV4-2,-,TRBJ2-7,ASSQVGAAYEQY
TRBV6-5,-,TRBJ2-7,ASIQGRVYEQY
TRBV7-7,-,TRBJ2-1,ASSLGFALSSYNEQF
TRBV6-6,TRBD1,TRBJ1-2,ASSQGAGYGYT
TRBV7-9,-,TRBJ2-1,ASSLAPGLGVNEQF
TRBV11-2,-,TRBJ1-5,ASSYSGTPYSNQPQH
TRBV6-5,TRBD1,TRBJ1-2,ASRPEGAENGYT
TRBV4-1,TRBD1,TRBJ2-7,AKQGPRSYEQY
TRBV2,-,TRBJ2-7,ASRGVRVPSYEQY
TRBV7-8,-,TRBJ2-3,ASSLELTQIVTDTQY
TRBV4-1,TRBD1,TRBJ2-1,ASSRAGQGEYNEQF
TRBV29-1,-,TRBJ1-1,SVKDPEAF
TRBV9,-,TRBJ2-1,ASSSGTGNEQF
TRBV7-8,-,TRBJ2-7,ASSLVSYTYEQY
TRBV29-1,-,TRBJ2-3,SVGGRAGGDTQY
TRBV7-9,-,TRBJ2-7,ASSLAGALYEQY
TRBV2,-,TRBJ1-1,ASSEPGQKAF
TRBV6-4,TRBD2,TRBJ2-3,ASSESSGGHNTQY
TRBV30,TRBD1,TRBJ2-4,AWSAGGAKNIQY
TRBV5-6,TRBD1,TRBJ1-2,ASSLIDRGYGYT
TRBV9,-,TRBJ1-1,ASSDQGVGNTEAF
TRBV6-4,-,TRBJ2-2,ASSVAPRASNTGELF
TRBV10-3,-,TRBJ2-7,AISESRQAYYEQY
TRBV11-3,TRBD2,TRBJ2-1,ASSLDVRGGFNEQF
TRBV27,-,TRBJ1-5,ASSFGSEQPQH
TRBV7-9,TRBD1,TRBJ2-7,ASSPTAGTGIYEQY
TRBV27,-,TRBJ1-1,ASRSQGPEAF
TRBV5-6,TRBD2,TRBJ2-7,ASSLGTSGGNEQY
TRBV27,-,TRBJ1-1,ASSWGANTEAF
TRBV5-6,-,TRBJ2-1,ASSRQVNEQF
TRBV11-2,TRBD2,TRBJ2-3,ASSSGGLAGGQIYDTQY
TRBV5-5,-,TRBJ1-2,ASSPYPGDYGYT
TRBV5-6,TRBD2,TRBJ2-5,ASSYSGGQETQY
TRBV6-5,TRBD1,TRBJ2-7,ASSYYTGVSEQY
TRBV14,TRBD1,TRBJ2-3,ASSPDTGVSADTQY
TRBV4-2,TRBD1,TRBJ1-1,ASSPDPPGGGTEAF
TRBV5-4,-,TRBJ2-5,ASSLGPETQY
TRBV4-1,TRBD1,TRBJ2-7,ASSLDRAYEQY
TRBV29-1,TRBD2,TRBJ2-1,SVGLAANEQF
TRBV27,TRBD1,TRBJ2-1,ASSLTGKAYNEQF
TRBV2,TRBD1,TRBJ1-4,AKTGGSGEKLF
TRBV2,TRBD1,TRBJ2-7,ASIFPGQPYSSYEQY
TRBV10-1,-,TRBJ1-1,ASSEEQGNTEAF
TRBV16,-,TRBJ1-2,ASSQLASVASNYGYT
TRBV9,-,TRBJ2-1,ASSVAGPDEQF